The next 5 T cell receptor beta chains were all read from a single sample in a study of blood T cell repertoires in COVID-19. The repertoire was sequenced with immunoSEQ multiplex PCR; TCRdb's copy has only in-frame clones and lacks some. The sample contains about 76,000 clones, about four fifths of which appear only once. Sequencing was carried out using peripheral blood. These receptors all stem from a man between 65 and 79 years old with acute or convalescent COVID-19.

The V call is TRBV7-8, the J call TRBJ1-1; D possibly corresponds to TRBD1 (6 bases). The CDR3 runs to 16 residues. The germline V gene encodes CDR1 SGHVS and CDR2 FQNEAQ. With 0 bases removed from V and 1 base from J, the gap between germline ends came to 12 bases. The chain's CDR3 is CASSLAYQGTNTEAFF. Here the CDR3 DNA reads TGTGCCAGCAGCTTAGCCTATCAGGGGACGAACACTGAAGCTTTCTTT.

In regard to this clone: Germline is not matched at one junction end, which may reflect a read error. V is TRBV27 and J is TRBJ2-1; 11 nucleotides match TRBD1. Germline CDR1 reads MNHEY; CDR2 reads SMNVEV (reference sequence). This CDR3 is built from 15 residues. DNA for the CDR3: TGTGCCAGCAGGAAAGGACAGGGGGCTTACACTGAGCAGTTCTTC. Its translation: CASRKGQGAYTEQFF.

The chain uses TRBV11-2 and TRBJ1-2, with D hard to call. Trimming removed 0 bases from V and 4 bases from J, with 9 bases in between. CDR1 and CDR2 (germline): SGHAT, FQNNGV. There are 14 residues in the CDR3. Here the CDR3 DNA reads TGTGCCAGCAGCTTAGACGGAACAGCCTATGGCTACACCTTC. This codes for CASSLDGTAYGYTF.

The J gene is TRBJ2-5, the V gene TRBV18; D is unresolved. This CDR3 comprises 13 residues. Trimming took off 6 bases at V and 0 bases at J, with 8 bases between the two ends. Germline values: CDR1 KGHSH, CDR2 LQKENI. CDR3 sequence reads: CASSPTDQETQYF. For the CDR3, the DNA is TGTGCCAGCTCCCCAACAGACCAAGAGACCCAGTACTTC.

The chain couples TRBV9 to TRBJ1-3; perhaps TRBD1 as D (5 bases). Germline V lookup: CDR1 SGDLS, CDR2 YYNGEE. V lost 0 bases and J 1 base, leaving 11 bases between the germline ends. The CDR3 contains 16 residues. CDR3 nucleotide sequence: TGTGCCAGCAGCGTAGAGTTGGGGGGATCTGGAAACACCATATATTTT. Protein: CASSVELGGSGNTIYF. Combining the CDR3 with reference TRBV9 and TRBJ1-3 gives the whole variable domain DSGVTQTPKHLITATGQRVTLRCSPRSGDLSVYWYQQSLDQGLQFLIQYYNGEERAKGNILERFSAQQFPDLHSELNLSSLELGDSALYFCASSVELGGSGNTIYFGEGSWLTVV.